One and the same sample provided the 32 T cell receptor beta chains below, sequenced in a study of T cells in Graves' hyperthyroidism and ophthalmopathy. Amplification targeted TCR beta CDR3 regions from RNA transcripts. The HTBI set primed first-round TCR CDR3 RT-PCR. TCRdb redid the calling of the multiplex PCR reads with MiXCR, one entry per CDR3 protein. The sample has over 650,000 distinct CDR3 sequences; around 17% are singletons. The sequenced sample consisted of blood. Receptors originate from a man aged 18 to 35 with Graves' hyperthyroidism.

The chain couples TRBV6-2 or TRBV6-3 to TRBJ2-3; the D gene is possibly TRBD2 (5 bases). CDR3 size: 12 residues. Per germline, CDR1 MNHEY and CDR2 SVGEGT. The V end lost 6 bases, the J end lost 11 bases, and 15 bases lay between the germline ends. The CDR3 DNA sequence: TGTGCCAGCAGCCAAGGCGGGCTGGAGCAGTATTTT. Amino acid sequence: CASSQGGLEQYF.

This clonotype was seen a few times. At one boundary the junction diverges from the germline segment, which might be a read error. The chain employs TRBV20-1 and TRBJ2-1, with D unclear. Germline assignment: CDR1 DFQATT and CDR2 SNEGSKA (reference sequence). The CDR3 contains 11 residues. Here the CDR3 reads CSLDGYNEQLF. The CDR3 DNA reads TGCAGTCTTGACGGTTACAATGAGCAGCTCTTC.

This clonotype has ten or more counts. V and J are TRBV2 and TRBJ2-7; 13 positions agree with TRBD2. The CDR3 has 16 amino acids. V was clipped by 4 bases and J by 4 bases; unmatched bases: 7. Germline CDR1 reads SNHLY; CDR2 reads FYNNEI. Here the CDR3 reads CASSASGLAGPYEQYF. CDR3 DNA: TGTGCCAGCAGTGCATCGGGACTAGCGGGGCCATACGAGCAGTACTTC. Together with reference TRBV2 and TRBJ2-7, the CDR3 gives the full variable domain: EPEVTQTPSHQVTQMGQEVILRCVPISNHLYFYWYRQILGQKVEFLVSFYNNEISEKSEIFDDQFSVERPDGSNFTLKIRSTKLEDSAMYFCASSASGLAGPYEQYFGPGTRLTVT.

This clonotype was found a few times. This chain links TRBV29-1 with TRBJ2-1; possibly TRBD2 for D (5 bases). Per germline, CDR1 SQVTM and CDR2 ANQGSEA. This CDR3 is built from 11 residues. V lost 6 bases and J lost 10, with 13 bases in between. The CDR3 loop reads CSVGVAREQFF. The CDR3 region has the DNA TGCAGCGTCGGGGTGGCCAGGGAGCAGTTCTTC.

This clonotype was detected only a few times. A much larger clone differs by one base, so this may be a read error. V and J are TRBV11-2 and TRBJ2-1, with 14 bases aligning to TRBD2. After removal of 5 bases from V and 2 bases from J, the junction contained 5 bases not matched to a gene. This CDR3 is 17 amino acids long. The V gene's germline CDR1 is SGHAT and CDR2 FQNNGV. Here the CDR3 DNA reads TGTGCCAGCAGCCAACGACTAGCGGGAGGGCCCTACAATGAGCAGTTCTTC. Translated, it gives CASSQRLAGGPYNEQFF.

Many counts were recorded for this clonotype. The chain recombines TRBV27 with TRBJ1-5; a weak D match, TRBD1 (5 bases). The CDR3 covers 14 residues. With 6 bases removed from V and 4 bases from J, the gap between germline ends came to 13 bases. Germline V CDR1 and CDR2: MNHEY, SMNVEV (reference sequence). CDR3 protein: CASRPAGGNQPQHF. CDR3 sequence (DNA): TGTGCCAGCAGGCCAGCGGGGGGGAATCAGCCCCAGCATTTT.

This clonotype was detected only once. The chain has TRBV6-1 and TRBJ2-5; D may be TRBD2 (6 bases). CDR3 length: 15 amino acids. Trimming took off 0 bases at V and 5 bases at J, with 13 bases between the two ends. Germline values: CDR1 MNHNS, CDR2 SASEGT. Here the CDR3 reads CASSEAGSEGETQYF. CDR3 DNA sequence: TGTGCCAGCAGTGAAGCGGGGTCGGAGGGGGAGACCCAGTACTTC.

This sequence joins TRBV7-9 and TRBJ1-2, with D maybe TRBD1 (6 bases). V was clipped by 5 bases and J by 3 bases, with 28 bases between them. Germline CDR1 reads SEHNR; CDR2 reads FQNEAQ (reference sequence). The CDR3 has 19 amino acids. The CDR3 DNA reads TGTGCCAGCAGCAACCCCAAAGGGACACCGAAGCCCTCCGACTATGGCTACACCTTC. Its translation is CASSNPKGTPKPSDYGYTF.

This chain uses TRBV3-1 with TRBJ2-7; no reliable D call. The germline gives CDR1 LGHDT, CDR2 YNNKEL (reference sequence). Trimming pared 1 base from V and 0 bases from J, leaving 7 bases between. This CDR3 contains 14 residues. CDR3 region: CASSQVYVSYEQYF. The CDR3, as DNA: TGTGCCAGCAGCCAAGTGTACGTCTCCTACGAGCAGTACTTC.

This clonotype was detected many times. The chain is built from TRBV28 and TRBJ1-1; 7 bases are shared with TRBD1. Trimming took 6 bases from V and 1 from J; bases not matched to a gene: 8. Germline V lookup: CDR1 MDHEN, CDR2 SYDVKM. The CDR3 runs 15 residues. CDR3 loop: CASSGNDRANTEAFF. Written as DNA, the CDR3 is TGTGCCAGCAGCGGCAACGACAGGGCGAACACTGAAGCTTTCTTT.

This clonotype showed up just a few times. The genes are TRBV7-8 and TRBJ1-1; perhaps TRBD1 as D (6 bases). This CDR3 region has 13 residues. Trimming stripped 6 bases from V and 11 bases from J, with 19 bases between. CDR1 is SGHVS, CDR2 FQNEAQ, per germline. CDR3 in amino acids: CASRGGGAVRAFF. CDR3 in DNA: TGTGCCAGCAGAGGGGGGGGAGCCGTCCGGGCTTTCTTT. The variable domain in full, completed from reference TRBV7-8 and TRBJ1-1, reads GAGVSQSPRYKVAKRGQDVALRCDPISGHVSLFWYQQALGQGPEFLTYFQNEAQLDKSGLPSDRFFAERPEGSVSTLKIQRTQQEDSAVYLCASRGGGAVRAFFGQGTRLTVV.

The genes are TRBV7-2 and TRBJ1-4, with D tentatively TRBD1 (6 bases). CDR1 is SGHTA and CDR2 is FQGNSA in the germline V gene. V dropped 5 bases and J dropped 4 bases, with 14 bases sitting between them. The CDR3 covers 15 residues. DNA for the CDR3: TGTGCCAGCAGCAAAACGGACAGCCTTAATGAAAAACTGTTTTTT. Protein sequence: CASSKTDSLNEKLFF.

The genes are TRBV19 and TRBJ1-2; D remains unclear. CDR1 is LNHDA, CDR2 SQIVND, per germline (reference sequence). CDR3 length equals 13 residues. The V end was cut by 3 bases, the J end by 2 bases, with 7 bases between. CDR3 protein: CASSIYRNYGYTF. In DNA, the CDR3 is TGTGCCAGTAGTATTTACAGAAACTATGGCTACACCTTC.

This clonotype was recorded a few times. The chain is built from TRBV6-2 or TRBV6-3 and TRBJ2-7; possible D gene TRBD2, 5 bases. Trimming removed 5 bases at V and 6 bases at J, with 14 bases between. This CDR3 contains 13 residues. Germline assignment: CDR1 MNHEY and CDR2 SVGEGT. Here the CDR3 reads CASSLHIEGEQYF. Written as DNA, the CDR3 is TGTGCCAGCAGTCTACACATAGAGGGCGAGCAGTACTTC.

This clonotype appeared many times. V and J are TRBV24-1 and TRBJ1-2; 7 bases are a match to TRBD1. The germline V gene has CDR1 KGHDR and CDR2 SFDVKD. This CDR3 has 15 amino acids. The junction had 6 bases not matched to a gene; V was cut back by 6 bases and J by 0 bases. The CDR3 spells CATSTGAGANYGYTF. In nucleotides, the CDR3 is TGTGCCACCAGTACAGGGGCAGGTGCTAACTATGGCTACACCTTC.

The genes are TRBV20-1 and TRBJ2-1; D remains ambiguous. Between the trimmed V and J ends, which lost 6 bases and 1 base, there was a span of 16 bases. The germline V gene has CDR1 DFQATT and CDR2 SNEGSKA (reference sequence). The CDR3 consists of 15 residues. The DNA for the CDR3 is TGCAGTGCCACCGGGCAGTTTGAATCCTACAATGAGCAGTTCTTC. Its translation: CSATGQFESYNEQFF.

The gene calls are TRBV3-1 and TRBJ2-2; the D gene is possibly TRBD2 (6 bases). The CDR3 has 12 residues. The V gene lost 6 bases and the J gene lost 8 bases, with 10 bases spanning the gap. Looked up from germline, CDR1 is LGHDT and CDR2 is YNNKEL (reference sequence). CDR3 sequence (DNA): TGTGCCAGCAGTCGGGAGAGTGGGGAGCTGTTTTTT. Its protein product is CASSRESGELFF.

The rearrangement uses TRBV7-8 and TRBJ2-1; 7 bases map to TRBD2. Per the germline V gene, CDR1 is SGHVS and CDR2 is FQNEAQ. The CDR3 totals 15 residues. The ends lost 6 bases at V and 1 base at J; junction bases unmatched: 6. The CDR3 sequence is CASRPREASYNEQFF. The CDR3 region has the DNA TGTGCCAGCAGACCACGGGAGGCGTCCTACAATGAGCAGTTCTTC.

In this sample, this clonotype turned up a few times. CDR3 bases: TGTGCCTGGAATCGAGGGGGCGACGGCTACACCTTC. Amino acids: CAWNRGGDGYTF. The chain is built from TRBV30 and TRBJ1-2, with 7 bases that match TRBD1. CDR1 is GTSNPN and CDR2 is SVGIG in the germline V gene (reference sequence). V was clipped by 4 bases and J by 8 bases; unmatched bases: 7. This CDR3 region has 12 residues.

This clonotype was seen more than once but under ten times. The chain employs TRBV7-3 and TRBJ2-5; 7 bases align to TRBD2. Germline CDR1 and CDR2: SGHTA and FQGTGA. The CDR3 spans 17 residues. J gave up 1 base and V 1 base, and 9 bases lay outside the gene matches. CDR3 residues: CASSLIGGRDPQETQYF. The CDR3 DNA reads TGTGCCAGCAGCTTAATCGGCGGGAGAGATCCCCAAGAGACCCAGTACTTC. The full variable domain, in which reference TRBV7-3 and TRBJ2-5 provide the parts outside the CDR3, is GAGVSQTPSNKVTEKGKYVELRCDPISGHTALYWYRQSLGQGPEFLIYFQGTGAADDSGLPNDRFFAVRPEGSVSTLKIQRTERGDSAVYLCASSLIGGRDPQETQYFGPGTRLLVL.

The sample holds many counts of this clonotype. V gene TRBV20-1 combines with J gene TRBJ1-2, with 9 bases fitting TRBD1. The length of the CDR3 is 13 residues. Germline V lookup: CDR1 DFQATT, CDR2 SNEGSKA (reference sequence). The J segment lost 4 bases and the V segment lost 6 bases, leaving 6 bases of the junction unmatched. As DNA, the CDR3 is TGCAGTGCCAAGGGACAGGGTATCTATGGCTACACCTTC. Translated, it gives CSAKGQGIYGYTF.

The V gene is TRBV2, the J gene TRBJ2-7; D is unclear. The CDR3 is 13 amino acids. Trimming cost V 5 bases and J 8 bases, with 16 bases left between them. Germline V gives CDR1 SNHLY, CDR2 FYNNEI. The CDR3 reads CASSFTGSPQQYF. Written as DNA, the CDR3 is TGTGCCAGCAGTTTCACTGGGTCCCCCCAGCAGTACTTC.

The chain links TRBV18 to TRBJ1-5; 8 nucleotides agree with TRBD1. J gave up 4 bases and V 1 base, and 6 bases lay outside the gene matches. Germline-derived CDR1 and CDR2 are KGHSH and LQKENI. The CDR3 is made up of 16 amino acids. CDR3 region: CASSPQDRAGNQPQHF. The CDR3 DNA follows: TGTGCCAGCTCACCACAGGACAGGGCTGGTAATCAGCCCCAGCATTTT.

This clonotype was counted many times. The chain carries TRBV11-2 and TRBJ1-1; no clear D gene. Germline V gives CDR1 SGHAT, CDR2 FQNNGV. The CDR3 covers 11 residues. The V and J ends lost 3 bases and 7 bases respectively, with 6 bases between them. CDR3 DNA: TGTGCCAGCAGCTTTGGAAATGAAGCTTTCTTT. Translation gives CASSFGNEAFF.

This clonotype was observed at least ten times. This chain connects TRBV7-8 to TRBJ2-1, with TRBD2 identical over 10 bases. V was clipped by 0 bases and J by 7 bases; unmatched bases: 12. Looked up from germline, CDR1 is SGHVS and CDR2 is FQNEAQ. This CDR3 is built from 18 residues. CDR3 in amino acids: CASSLARALAGEENEQFF. As DNA, the CDR3 is TGTGCCAGCAGCTTAGCCAGGGCCCTAGCGGGAGAGGAAAATGAGCAGTTCTTC.

V is TRBV12-3 or TRBV12-4 and J is TRBJ2-7; possibly TRBD1 for D (5 bases). The CDR3 spans 14 residues. V shed 4 bases and J shed 3 bases, with 13 bases lying between them. CDR3 amino acids: CASSWGQGFYEQYF. In nucleotides, the CDR3 is TGTGCCAGCAGTTGGGGCCAGGGCTTCTACGAGCAGTACTTC.

The V and J genes are TRBV6-1 and TRBJ2-7; perhaps TRBD1 as D (5 bases). CDR3 length equals 15 residues. Germline V CDR1 and CDR2: MNHNS, SASEGT. With 1 base removed from V and 3 bases from J, the gap between germline ends came to 13 bases. The CDR3 spells CASSEGAGQGYEQYF. CDR3 nucleotides: TGTGCCAGCAGTGAAGGGGCTGGGCAGGGCTACGAGCAGTACTTC.

This clonotype was found a few times. The V and J genes are TRBV7-2 and TRBJ1-2, with D perhaps matching TRBD1 (5 bases). Trimming left V 4 bases short and J 8 bases short, with 11 bases between. In germline, CDR1 is SGHTA, CDR2 FQGNSA. The CDR3 is 12 amino acids. Here the CDR3 reads CASSWGTRGYTF. The CDR3 nucleotides read TGTGCCAGCAGCTGGGGGACGAGGGGCTACACCTTC.

This clonotype was recorded at least ten times. The chain carries TRBV11-3 and TRBJ2-1; weak D call: TRBD2 (5 bases). The CDR3 length is 14 residues. Trimming shortened V by 8 bases and J by 6 bases, and 17 bases separated the two germline ends. Germline V gene lookup returns CDR1 SGHNT and CDR2 YENEEA. CDR3 sequence reads: CASEDPGITNEQFF. In DNA, the CDR3 is TGTGCCAGCGAGGATCCGGGGATTACCAATGAGCAGTTCTTC.

The J gene is TRBJ2-7, the V gene TRBV6-1; 8 bases agree with TRBD1. The CDR3 sequence is 17 residues long. With V trimmed by 3 bases and J by 5 bases, 15 bases remained unmatched. CDR1 MNHNS and CDR2 SASEGT come from the germline V gene. Here the CDR3 DNA reads TGTGCCAGCAGTGAGTCGCTCAGGTCAGGGGGCGTCCACGAGCAGTACTTC. Its translation is CASSESLRSGGVHEQYF.

The chain is built from TRBV6-1 and TRBJ2-3; 7 positions match TRBD2. Germline V gives CDR1 MNHNS, CDR2 SASEGT. After removal of 5 bases from V and 2 bases from J, the junction contained 10 bases not matched to a gene. This CDR3 comprises 16 residues. CDR3 in DNA: TGTGCCAGCAGTTCCCGGACTAGAAGCTTCACAGATACGCAGTATTTT. Its protein is CASSSRTRSFTDTQYF.

The chain is built from TRBV27 and TRBJ2-7; D may be TRBD2 (5 bases). The V gene lost 8 bases and the J gene lost 6 bases, with 20 bases spanning the gap. This CDR3 comprises 14 residues. Germline CDR1 and CDR2: MNHEY and SMNVEV (reference sequence). The CDR3, as DNA: TGTGCCAGCGGTCGACTCCTCCTTGAGGGCGAGCAGTACTTC. Translating it yields CASGRLLLEGEQYF.